A single sample gave rise to the 32 T cell receptor beta chains below, sequenced in a study of shared clonotypes between healthy human individuals. TCRdb's table, derived via immunoSEQ multiplex PCR, lists solely in-frame clones and lacks some. The sample holds some 600,000 clones, 90% to 97% seen once. Naive CD8 cells, CD45RO-negative and positively selected for CCR7, excluded terminally differentiated effector memory CD45RA+ cells. Sequencing input: naive CD8+ T cells sorted from blood. The origin of the receptors is a woman aged 25-40 years in good health.

V gene TRBV2 combines with J gene TRBJ2-1; the match to TRBD2 covers 13 bases. This CDR3 has 15 amino acids. CDR1 is SNHLY, CDR2 FYNNEI, per germline. J was trimmed by 3 bases and V by 6 bases; bases with no gene match: 2. The CDR3 nucleotides read TGTGCCAGCAGATGGACTAGCGGGGGCTACAATGAGCAGTTCTTC. Residues: CASRWTSGGYNEQFF.

The J gene is TRBJ2-3, the V gene TRBV15; 7 nucleotides match TRBD1. After removal of 5 bases from V and 3 bases from J, the junction contained 8 bases not matched to a gene. The CDR3 extends over 15 amino acids. Germline assignment: CDR1 LNHNV and CDR2 YYDKDF (reference sequence). Here the CDR3 DNA reads TGTGCCACCAGCGGGTTCAGGGGGAGTACAGATACGCAGTATTTT. Its translation: CATSGFRGSTDTQYF.

The rearrangement uses TRBV28 and TRBJ2-3; D may correspond to TRBD1 or TRBD2 (5 bases each). CDR1 MDHEN and CDR2 SYDVKM come from the germline V gene. Deletions cut 3 bases from V and 5 bases from J, with 18 bases between. The CDR3 runs 16 residues. The CDR3 coding sequence is TGTGCCAGCAGTTTGGGGACGAGCAAAAGGAGAGATACGCAGTATTTT. It translates to CASSLGTSKRRDTQYF. Complete variable domain (other parts from reference TRBV28 and TRBJ2-3): DVKVTQSSRYLVKRTGEKVFLECVQDMDHENMFWYRQDPGLGLRLIYFSYDVKMKEKGDIPEGYSVSREKKERFSLILESASTNQTSMYLCASSLGTSKRRDTQYFGPGTRLTVL.

The chain couples TRBV7-6 to TRBJ2-3; no firm D call. V shed 4 bases and J shed 2 bases, with 13 bases lying between them. The germline V gene has CDR1 SGHVS and CDR2 FNYEAQ. This CDR3 comprises 15 residues. CDR3 DNA sequence: TGTGCCAGCAGCTCGACTGTCCGAGACACAGATACGCAGTATTTT. It yields the protein CASSSTVRDTDTQYF.

The genes are TRBV9 and TRBJ2-2, with unresolved D. Germline V lookup: CDR1 SGDLS, CDR2 YYNGEE. The length of the CDR3 is 12 residues. V shed 3 bases and J shed 6 bases, with 6 bases lying between them. The CDR3 loop is CASSAPPGELFF. DNA of the CDR3: TGTGCCAGCAGCGCCCCCCCCGGGGAGCTGTTTTTT.

The chain links TRBV19 to TRBJ2-7; 7 bases are shared with TRBD1. The CDR3 has 14 residues. The trim removed 3 bases at V and 7 bases at J, leaving 9 bases unmatched. Germline-derived CDR1 and CDR2 are LNHDA and SQIVND (reference sequence). DNA for the CDR3: TGTGCCAGTAGTATGGGACAGCCTCTCGGGGAGCAGTACTTC. This encodes CASSMGQPLGEQYF.

The chain employs TRBV6-5 and TRBJ2-2; D may be TRBD2 (6 bases). Germline V CDR1 and CDR2: MNHEY, SVGAGI. The V end lost 7 bases, the J end lost 0 bases, and 12 bases lay between the germline ends. There are 15 residues in the CDR3. The CDR3 DNA sequence: TGTGCCAGCACCGAGGGAGGCGCGAACACCGGGGAGCTGTTTTTT. Its translation: CASTEGGANTGELFF.

This clone has only one observation. The chain links TRBV6-5 to TRBJ1-1; D might be TRBD1 (6 bases). Germline assignment: CDR1 MNHEY and CDR2 SVGAGI. V shed 7 bases and J shed 0 bases, with 12 bases lying between them. The CDR3 is 14 residues long. In DNA, the CDR3 is TGTGCCAGCACTAGGACAGTAATGAACACTGAAGCTTTCTTT. Translating it yields CASTRTVMNTEAFF.

Turning to this clone: The same CDR3 is also encoded by other DNA sequences in this sample. The chain couples TRBV5-1 to TRBJ2-7, with D possibly TRBD2 on 6 matching bases. Trimming took 2 bases from V and 2 from J, leaving 8 bases between them. Germline values: CDR1 SGHRS, CDR2 YFSETQ. This CDR3 contains 13 residues. The CDR3 spells CASSLGGTYEQYF. The CDR3 DNA sequence: TGCGCCAGCAGCTTAGGCGGGACCTACGAGCAGTACTTC.

Only one count was recorded for this clone. The chain links TRBV7-2 to TRBJ2-7; D unresolved. This CDR3 spans 14 amino acids. Trimming took 5 bases from V and 3 from J, leaving 14 bases between them. Germline assignment: CDR1 SGHTA and CDR2 FQGNSA. This CDR3 reads CASSLPYRVYEQYF. CDR3 nucleotides: TGTGCCAGCAGCCTCCCTTATCGGGTCTACGAGCAGTACTTC.

The sample holds one count of this clone. Other DNA sequences of this sample code for an identical CDR3. This chain connects TRBV27 to TRBJ1-5; no clear D gene. CDR3 length: 13 residues. Germline lookup yields CDR1 MNHEY and CDR2 SMNVEV (reference sequence). V lost 5 bases and J 0 bases, leaving 5 bases between the germline ends. The CDR3 is CASSAYSNQPQHF. CDR3 bases: TGTGCCAGCAGTGCGTATAGCAATCAGCCCCAGCATTTT.

The chain carries TRBV13 and TRBJ1-3, with D hard to call. The CDR3 consists of 13 residues. Germline assignment: CDR1 PRHDT and CDR2 FYEKMQ (reference sequence). Trimming shortened V by 6 bases and J by 6 bases, and 12 bases separated the two germline ends. This CDR3 is CASSSTSENTIYF. The CDR3 region has the DNA TGTGCCAGCAGTTCGACGTCGGAAAACACCATATATTTT. The full variable domain, its missing parts supplied by reference TRBV13 and TRBJ1-3, is AAGVIQSPRHLIKEKRETATLKCYPIPRHDTVYWYQQGPGQDPQFLISFYEKMQSDKGSIPDRFSAQQFSDYHSELNMSSLELGDSALYFCASSSTSENTIYFGEGSWLTVV.

The chain employs TRBV19 and TRBJ1-1; TRBD1 is a possible D gene (5 bases). The CDR3 extends over 18 amino acids. CDR1 LNHDA and CDR2 SQIVND come from the germline V gene (reference sequence). V lost 6 bases, J lost 1 base, and 24 bases lay in between. The CDR3 loop reads CASRTQGGHIQENTEAFF. The CDR3, as DNA: TGTGCCAGTAGAACGCAGGGCGGCCATATTCAAGAGAACACTGAAGCTTTCTTT.

This clone turned up a few times. The chain joins TRBV28 to TRBJ1-5; TRBD1 matches at 8 bases. CDR3 length: 15 amino acids. V shed 5 bases, J shed 5 bases, and the junction held 8 bases outside the gene matches. Germline CDR1 is MDHEN and CDR2 is SYDVKM. The CDR3 region is CASSRGQGGYQPQHF. The CDR3 DNA is TGTGCCAGCAGTCGAGGACAGGGAGGATATCAGCCCCAGCATTTT.

This clone was seen once. Here the CDR3 DNA reads TGTGCCAGCAGTTCCGGACGGGGGGGCGTAAATCAGCCCCAGCATTTT. Translating it yields CASSSGRGGVNQPQHF. The gene calls are TRBV2 and TRBJ1-5, with D perhaps matching TRBD1 (6 bases). This CDR3 comprises 16 residues. Trimming took 5 bases from V and 4 from J, leaving 18 bases between them. Germline V CDR1 and CDR2: SNHLY, FYNNEI.

The rearrangement links TRBV27 to TRBJ2-5, with D possibly matching TRBD1 (6 bases). The germline V gene has CDR1 MNHEY and CDR2 SMNVEV (reference sequence). CDR3 length: 14 amino acids. The V gene lost 4 bases and the J gene lost 2 bases, with 11 bases spanning the gap. CDR3 amino acids: CASSSQGQQETQYF. Written as DNA, the CDR3 is TGTGCCAGCAGTTCCCAGGGGCAACAAGAGACCCAGTACTTC.

This chain uses TRBV2 with TRBJ1-6, with 7 bases that match TRBD1. The germline V gene encodes CDR1 SNHLY and CDR2 FYNNEI. The ends lost 4 bases at V and 7 bases at J; junction bases unmatched: 4. CDR3 length equals 14 residues. CDR3: CASSGQGPNSPLHF. CDR3 sequence (DNA): TGTGCCAGCAGTGGACAGGGTCCCAATTCACCCCTCCACTTT.

The chain is built from TRBV4-1 and TRBJ2-7; D is ambiguous. With 0 bases removed from V and 0 bases from J, the gap between germline ends came to 18 bases. CDR1 and CDR2 from the germline V gene are MGHRA and YSYEKL. The CDR3 is 18 amino acids. The CDR3 is CASSQDRVDGPSSYEQYF. The CDR3 DNA sequence: TGCGCCAGCAGCCAAGATCGGGTGGACGGGCCGAGCTCCTACGAGCAGTACTTC.

This chain links TRBV15 with TRBJ1-3; D not resolved. Germline CDR1 and CDR2: LNHNV and YYDKDF (reference sequence). CDR3 length: 15 amino acids. The germline V and J ends were trimmed by 0 bases and 5 bases, with 11 bases remaining between them. The CDR3 DNA follows: TGTGCCACCAGCAGAGATCGTACCGGCAGAAACACCATATATTTT. Translation: CATSRDRTGRNTIYF. Based on the CDR3 plus reference TRBV15 and TRBJ1-3, the full variable domain is DAMVIQNPRYQVTQFGKPVTLSCSQTLNHNVMYWYQQKSSQAPKLLFHYYDKDFNNEADTPDNFQSRRPNTSFCFLDIRSPGLGDTAMYLCATSRDRTGRNTIYFGEGSWLTVV.

On this clone: In the same sample, other DNA sequences code for this CDR3. This sequence joins TRBV13 and TRBJ2-7; D not resolved. V was shortened by 0 bases and J by 3 bases, with 0 bases between the two germline ends. The CDR3 runs to 11 residues. Germline V CDR1 and CDR2: PRHDT, FYEKMQ (reference sequence). The CDR3 DNA reads TGTGCCAGCAGCTTAGGCTACGAGCAGTACTTC. It codes for CASSLGYEQYF.

This clone was observed once. The genes are TRBV7-6 and TRBJ1-5; TRBD1 might be the D (6 bases). The germline V and J ends were trimmed by 5 bases and 7 bases, with 15 bases remaining between them. This CDR3 is 14 amino acids long. Looked up from germline, CDR1 is SGHVS and CDR2 is FNYEAQ. CDR3 nucleotide sequence: TGTGCCAGCAGCCAGTACAGGGAGTGGCAGCCCCAGCATTTT. Its protein is CASSQYREWQPQHF.

V gene TRBV5-5 combines with J gene TRBJ2-7, with 8 bases lining up with TRBD1. The CDR3 runs 16 residues. J gave up 3 bases and V 5 bases, and 13 bases lay outside the gene matches. Germline-derived CDR1 and CDR2 are SGHKS and YYEKEE (reference sequence). The DNA of the CDR3 is TGTGCCAGCAGGACGCGACCGGGACAGGATGGCTACGAGCAGTACTTC. This codes for CASRTRPGQDGYEQYF. Full variable domain (rest looked up from reference TRBV5-5 and TRBJ2-7): DAGVTQSPTHLIKTRGQQVTLRCSPISGHKSVSWYQQVLGQGPQFIFQYYEKEERGRGNFPDRFSARQFPNYSSELNVNALLLGDSALYLCASRTRPGQDGYEQYFGPGTRLTVT.

Comment on this clone: The identical CDR3 is also encoded by other nucleotide sequences in the sample. This chain joins TRBV11-3 and TRBJ2-5; D unresolved. This CDR3 contains 13 residues. CDR1 is SGHNT and CDR2 is YENEEA in the germline V gene. The V end was cut by 0 bases, the J end by 4 bases, with 6 bases between. The chain's CDR3 is CASSLDGRETQYF. DNA of the CDR3: TGTGCCAGCAGCTTAGATGGTCGAGAGACCCAGTACTTC.

The chain has TRBV2 and TRBJ1-5; D remains ambiguous. Per germline, CDR1 SNHLY and CDR2 FYNNEI. Trimming took off 2 bases at V and 1 base at J, with 9 bases between the two ends. The CDR3 loop spans 15 amino acids. The CDR3 loop reads CASSESSSSNQPQHF. DNA for the CDR3: TGTGCCAGCAGTGAATCTAGCAGCAGCAATCAGCCCCAGCATTTT. The full variable domain, with the rest looked up from reference TRBV2 and TRBJ1-5, is EPEVTQTPSHQVTQMGQEVILRCVPISNHLYFYWYRQILGQKVEFLVSFYNNEISEKSEIFDDQFSVERPDGSNFTLKIRSTKLEDSAMYFCASSESSSSNQPQHFGDGTRLSIL.

The chain is built from TRBV11-3 and TRBJ2-5, with 8 positions matching TRBD1. V lost 5 bases, J lost 5 bases, and 4 bases stayed unmatched. The germline V gene has CDR1 SGHNT and CDR2 YENEEA. The CDR3 is made up of 13 amino acids. The CDR3, as DNA: TGTGCCAGCAGCGGACAGGGACGGGAGACCCAGTACTTC. Its translation: CASSGQGRETQYF.

Worth noting for this clone: The sample has other DNA sequences that encode this CDR3 too. The chain uses TRBV27 and TRBJ2-1, with TRBD2 matching over 9 bases. In germline, CDR1 is MNHEY, CDR2 SMNVEV (reference sequence). Unmatched junction bases numbered 1, after V lost 3 bases and J lost 4 bases. This CDR3 contains 14 residues. The CDR3 region has the DNA TGTGCCAGCAGTTTGGGACTAGCTTACAATGAGCAGTTCTTC. Amino acid sequence: CASSLGLAYNEQFF.

The rearrangement joins TRBV27 to TRBJ1-1; unclear D gene. Trimming left V 1 base short and J 1 base short, with 7 bases between. The CDR3 consists of 14 residues. Germline V gene lookup returns CDR1 MNHEY and CDR2 SMNVEV (reference sequence). CDR3 in DNA: TGTGCCAGCAGTTTATTAGGGCAGAACACTGAAGCTTTCTTT. Residues: CASSLLGQNTEAFF.

V is TRBV6-6 and J is TRBJ1-2; 7 bases map to TRBD1. The CDR3 is made up of 14 amino acids. From germline, CDR1 is MNHNY and CDR2 SVGAGI (reference sequence). Unmatched junction bases numbered 6, after V lost 8 bases and J lost 0 bases. The DNA for the CDR3 is TGTGCCAGCGTACCAGGGACAGCTAACTATGGCTACACCTTC. This gives the protein CASVPGTANYGYTF.

The V gene is TRBV7-6, the J gene TRBJ2-5; D is uncertain. The CDR3 is 12 amino acids. Germline V lookup: CDR1 SGHVS, CDR2 FNYEAQ. V was pared by 1 base and J by 5 bases, with 5 bases between. The CDR3 is CASSLEDETQYF. CDR3 in DNA: TGTGCCAGCAGCTTAGAGGACGAGACCCAGTACTTC. The full variable domain, completed using reference TRBV7-6 and TRBJ2-5, is GAGVSQSPRYKVTKRGQDVALRCDPISGHVSLYWYRQALGQGPEFLTYFNYEAQQDKSGLPNDRFSAERPEGSISTLTIQRTEQRDSAMYRCASSLEDETQYFGPGTRLLVL.

This chain connects TRBV27 to TRBJ1-5; perhaps TRBD1 as D (5 bases). Between the trimmed V and J ends, which lost 2 bases and 3 bases, there was a span of 11 bases. From germline, CDR1 is MNHEY and CDR2 SMNVEV (reference sequence). The CDR3 sequence is 15 residues long. In DNA, the CDR3 is TGTGCCAGCAGTTTACGGCAGGGAAACAATCAGCCCCAGCATTTT. The encoded protein is CASSLRQGNNQPQHF.

This sequence joins TRBV6-5 and TRBJ2-7; D gene unclear. The CDR3 runs 11 residues. Germline assignment: CDR1 MNHEY and CDR2 SVGAGI. Trimming removed 2 bases at V and 5 bases at J, with 4 bases between. CDR3 residues: CASSYNDEQYF. The CDR3 DNA reads as TGTGCCAGCAGTTACAACGACGAGCAGTACTTC.

CDR3 coding DNA: TGTGCCAGCAGCGGGGACAGGGGAAATGAGCAGTTCTTC. Amino acids: CASSGDRGNEQFF. V gene TRBV7-9 combines with J gene TRBJ2-1; the match to TRBD1 covers 10 bases. The germline V gene encodes CDR1 SEHNR and CDR2 FQNEAQ (reference sequence). With V trimmed by 5 bases and J by 7 bases, 2 bases remained unmatched. This CDR3 region has 13 residues.